This T cell receptor beta chain was recovered during a study of cytomegalovirus exposure and HLA in healthy donors. The study ran its PCR with 60 Vbeta and 13 Jbeta primers. Assay used: immunoSEQ multiplex PCR; TCRdb lists only in-frame clones, some missing. The repertoire holds about 72,000 clones, with roughly four fifths as singletons. Germline trimming cut 5 bases from V and 4 bases from J; bases unmatched to any gene: 9. The CDR3 is 16 residues long. Germline loops: CDR1 SEHNR, CDR2 FQNEAQ (reference sequence). This clone has just one count. The clonotype originates from a man younger than 35 in good health and CMV-seronegative. The chain links TRBV7-9 to TRBJ2-7; 12 bases match TRBD1. Sequences were obtained from PBMCs. In nucleotides, the CDR3 is TGTGCCAGCAGCCGCCCGGGGGACAGGGGGCAATACGAGCAGTACTTC. Its translation is CASSRPGDRGQYEQYF. Supplemented by reference TRBV7-9 and TRBJ2-7, the full variable domain reads DTGVSQNPRHKITKRGQNVTFRCDPISEHNRLYWYRQTLGQGPEFLTYFQNEAQLEKSRLLSDRFSAERPKGSFSTLEIQRTEQGDSAMYLCASSRPGDRGQYEQYFGPGTRLTVT.